This TCR beta chain originates from a study of glioma-infiltrating T cells after dendritic cell vaccination. Study background: Monocyte-derived dendritic cells, cultured seven days with IL-4 and GM-CSF, were pulsed with autologous tumor lysate. Study results and caveats: Complete blood and tumor specimen sets were limited to few patients.

Only patients with spare fresh-frozen tumor and over two years of follow-up were included. With regard to this clone: Its antigen remains unknown.

The V end was cut by 1 base, the J end by 2 bases, with 18 bases between. CDR1 is LGHNA, CDR2 YSLEER, per germline. The CDR3 is 17 amino acids. Using immunoSEQ multiplex PCR, the repertoire was profiled, and TCRdb retains in-frame clones only, with some absent. The table includes about 21,000 clones, 75% to 85% detected once. The material was blood, obtained before dendritic cell vaccination. The TCR comes from a human donor with glioblastoma. This chain uses TRBV4-3 with TRBJ2-7; D unresolved. Here the CDR3 DNA reads TGCGCCAGCAGCCAAGGACGGAGAGGCCCTCGAACCTACGAGCAGTACTTC. This encodes CASSQGRRGPRTYEQYF.